The next 24 T cell receptor beta chains were all read from a single sample in a study of CD8 T cells in Susac syndrome. Reverse transcription of about 0.45 to 1 ug RNA was performed with random hexamers. TCRdb redid the calling of the immunoSEQ multiplex PCR reads with MiXCR, one entry per CDR3 protein. The sample carries a few hundred thousand distinct CDR3 sequences, about 88% recorded once. Sequences were obtained from CD8+ T cells from PBMCs. The receptors derive from a human donor with multiple sclerosis.

The V call is TRBV16, the J call TRBJ2-6; tentatively, D is TRBD2 (6 bases). The V and J ends lost 3 bases and 2 bases respectively, with 8 bases between them. The CDR3 is made up of 15 amino acids. Per germline, CDR1 KGHSY and CDR2 FQNENV. DNA for the CDR3: TGTGCCAGCAGCCACTGGGGGGCTGGGGCCAACGTCCTGACTTTC. This gives the protein CASSHWGAGANVLTF.

The chain is built from TRBV6-5 and TRBJ1-2; D is ambiguous. The CDR3 runs 15 residues. With 0 bases removed from V and 0 bases from J, the gap between germline ends came to 8 bases. In germline, CDR1 is MNHEY, CDR2 SVGAGI. CDR3 DNA sequence: TGTGCCAGCAGTTACTCGATTGGGGCTAACTATGGCTACACCTTC. Translated, it gives CASSYSIGANYGYTF.

This chain connects TRBV4-2 to TRBJ2-1; possibly TRBD2 for D (6 bases). The CDR3 sequence is 16 residues long. V was shortened by 4 bases and J by 6 bases, with 19 bases between the two germline ends. The germline gives CDR1 LGHNA, CDR2 YNFKEQ. The CDR3 sequence: CASSPRGRDLANEQFF. Written as DNA, the CDR3 is TGTGCCAGCAGCCCACGTGGGCGGGATTTGGCCAATGAGCAGTTCTTC.

The V and J genes are TRBV13 and TRBJ1-5, with 8 bases fitting TRBD1. Trimming removed 5 bases from V and 7 bases from J; junction bases left unmatched: 10. The CDR3 length is 15 residues. CDR1 is PRHDT, CDR2 FYEKMQ, per germline (reference sequence). This CDR3 reads CASSRRTGNSQPQHF. DNA for the CDR3: TGTGCCAGCAGCCGCCGGACAGGGAATTCGCAGCCCCAGCATTTT.

The chain recombines TRBV6-5 with TRBJ2-3; D is unresolved. Trimming stripped 4 bases from V and 4 bases from J, with 24 bases between. The V gene's germline CDR1 is MNHEY and CDR2 SVGAGI. The CDR3 has 18 amino acids. Written as DNA, the CDR3 is TGTGCCAGCAGTTTTCTCCGGAAAGAATGGGCCTCGGCAGATACGCAGTATTTT. This encodes CASSFLRKEWASADTQYF.

V usage is TRBV24-1 and J usage is TRBJ2-1; 10 bases are a match to TRBD2. Trimming at V came to 9 bases and at J to 9 bases, leaving 7 bases not matched to a gene. This CDR3 contains 13 residues. Germline values: CDR1 KGHDR, CDR2 SFDVKD. CDR3 nucleotides: TGTGCCACCTCTGCTAGCGGGAGAATTGAGCAGTTCTTC. It is translated as CATSASGRIEQFF.

The chain combines TRBV25-1 with TRBJ2-3, with D uncertain. Germline-derived CDR1 and CDR2 are MGHDK and SYGVNS. The CDR3 runs to 13 residues. Trimming cost V 2 bases and J 5 bases, with 8 bases left between them. This CDR3 is CASSEGLRDTQYF. CDR3 DNA: TGTGCCAGCAGTGAAGGGCTACGAGATACGCAGTATTTT.

The chain recombines TRBV20-1 with TRBJ2-1, with D possibly TRBD1 on 5 matching bases. This CDR3 has 14 residues. Germline V gene sequence: CDR1 DFQATT, CDR2 SNEGSKA (reference sequence). The V end lost 3 bases, the J end lost 9 bases, and 18 bases lay between the germline ends. CDR3 DNA: TGCAGTGCTAGGTTTCTCGCCTCAGGGTTTGAGCAGTTCTTC. As protein: CSARFLASGFEQFF.

The chain recombines TRBV6-4 with TRBJ1-1; tentatively, D is TRBD1 (5 bases). Trimming stripped 4 bases from V and 3 bases from J, with 9 bases between. The CDR3 runs 13 residues. Germline V lookup: CDR1 MRHNA, CDR2 SNTAGT. In DNA form, the CDR3 reads TGTGCCAGCAGTGCTTCAGGGTACACTGAAGCTTTCTTT. It codes for CASSASGYTEAFF.

This rearrangement joins TRBV6-1 to TRBJ2-5; the D gene is possibly TRBD2 (6 bases). Trimming left V 2 bases short and J 5 bases short, with 24 bases between. CDR3 length: 18 amino acids. The germline V gene encodes CDR1 MNHNS and CDR2 SASEGT. The CDR3 here is CASSESGGREALGETQYF. DNA of the CDR3: TGTGCCAGCAGTGAATCCGGGGGAAGGGAGGCCCTGGGGGAGACCCAGTACTTC.

In its sample, this clonotype was seen once. The chain has TRBV4-1 and TRBJ1-5; 7 bases match TRBD1. The V and J ends lost 6 bases and 1 base, in that order; junction bases with no gene match: 6. This CDR3 contains 15 residues. Germline V gene lookup returns CDR1 MGHRA and CDR2 YSYEKL. The CDR3 DNA reads as TGCGCCAGCAGGGACAGGTCTACGAGCAATCAGCCCCAGCATTTT. This sequence encodes CASRDRSTSNQPQHF.

The genes are TRBV10-2 and TRBJ2-3; the D gene is possibly TRBD2 (6 bases). This CDR3 has 14 amino acids. The germline gives CDR1 WSHSY, CDR2 SAAADI. V lost 4 bases and J 3 bases, leaving 11 bases between the germline ends. DNA for the CDR3: TGCGCCAGCAGTGGGCGGGGTGCGACAGATACGCAGTATTTT. It is translated as CASSGRGATDTQYF.

The chain has TRBV27 and TRBJ2-3, with TRBD1 as a possible D gene (6 bases). This CDR3 comprises 17 residues. Trimming removed 5 bases at V and 0 bases at J, with 18 bases between. Germline values: CDR1 MNHEY, CDR2 SMNVEV (reference sequence). The CDR3: CASSPSNRDPSTDTQYF. The CDR3 DNA reads TGTGCCAGCAGTCCCTCCAACAGGGACCCTAGCACAGATACGCAGTATTTT.

The chain employs TRBV27 and TRBJ2-1, with TRBD2 identical over 7 bases. Trimming took 3 bases from V and 9 from J; bases not matched to a gene: 8. The CDR3 length is 14 residues. CDR1 MNHEY and CDR2 SMNVEV come from the germline V gene (reference sequence). CDR3 sequence: CASSFGGSFAEQFF. The CDR3 DNA follows: TGTGCCAGCAGTTTTGGCGGGAGTTTTGCTGAGCAGTTCTTC.

This rearrangement joins TRBV9 to TRBJ2-7; D perhaps matches TRBD2 (6 bases). The CDR3 has 15 residues. Trimming stripped 2 bases from V and 2 bases from J, with 14 bases between. In germline, CDR1 is SGDLS, CDR2 YYNGEE. The CDR3 here is CASSVQPSVPYEQYF. CDR3 DNA: TGTGCCAGCAGCGTGCAACCTAGCGTTCCCTACGAGCAGTACTTC.

On this clonotype itself: The germline gene is not matched at one end of the junction; a read error may be the cause. The chain is built from TRBV19 and TRBJ1-2; D remains unclear. This CDR3 contains 13 residues. The germline CDR1 and CDR2 sequences are LNHDA and SQIVND (reference sequence). CDR3 protein: CAGSPSGWDGYTF. In DNA form, the CDR3 reads TGTGCCGGTAGCCCGTCTGGCTGGGATGGCTACACCTTC.

This clonotype was seen only a few times. CDR3: CASSLGYYNEQFF. The CDR3 nucleotides read TGTGCCAGCAGTTTGGGCTACTACAATGAGCAGTTCTTC. This chain links TRBV28 with TRBJ2-1; D is unclear. The V gene's germline CDR1 is MDHEN and CDR2 SYDVKM. The germline V and J ends were trimmed by 3 bases and 3 bases, with 6 bases remaining between them. The CDR3 consists of 13 residues. The full variable domain, its missing parts supplied by reference TRBV28 and TRBJ2-1, is DVKVTQSSRYLVKRTGEKVFLECVQDMDHENMFWYRQDPGLGLRLIYFSYDVKMKEKGDIPEGYSVSREKKERFSLILESASTNQTSMYLCASSLGYYNEQFFGPGTRLTVL.

V usage is TRBV19 and J usage is TRBJ1-6; tentatively, D is TRBD1 (6 bases). V lost 2 bases, J lost 10 bases, and 9 bases lay in between. The germline V gene encodes CDR1 LNHDA and CDR2 SQIVND (reference sequence). The CDR3 is 13 residues long. The CDR3 loop reads CASSIPGDSPLHF. In DNA form, the CDR3 reads TGTGCCAGTAGTATACCAGGGGACTCACCCCTCCACTTT.

V gene TRBV6-1 combines with J gene TRBJ1-2, with D possibly matching TRBD1 (6 bases). V lost 6 bases and J 1 base, leaving 15 bases between the germline ends. This CDR3 has 15 amino acids. CDR1 is MNHNS, CDR2 SASEGT, per germline. The CDR3 sequence is CASRPRGRYNYGYTF. Written as DNA, the CDR3 is TGTGCCAGCAGGCCCAGGGGCCGGTATAACTATGGCTACACCTTC.

The chain carries TRBV9 and TRBJ1-1; TRBD1 is a possible D gene (5 bases). Trimming cost V 0 bases and J 1 base, with 16 bases left between them. This CDR3 spans 17 amino acids. The germline V gene encodes CDR1 SGDLS and CDR2 YYNGEE. CDR3 residues: CASSVDDSWEENTEAFF. The CDR3 nucleotides are TGTGCCAGCAGCGTAGATGACAGTTGGGAGGAGAACACTGAAGCTTTCTTT.

The chain is built from TRBV29-1 and TRBJ2-7; D tentatively reads TRBD1 or TRBD2 (5 bases each). This CDR3 is 12 amino acids long. Germline loops: CDR1 SQVTM, CDR2 ANQGSEA. The V and J ends lost 7 bases and 2 bases respectively, with 12 bases between them. CDR3: CSGRDPPYEQYF. CDR3 DNA: TGCAGCGGCCGGGACCCCCCCTACGAGCAGTACTTC.

The chain recombines TRBV28 with TRBJ2-7, with TRBD1 matching over 7 bases. J lost 0 bases, V lost 7 bases, and 9 bases had no gene match. CDR1 is MDHEN, CDR2 SYDVKM, per germline. The CDR3 loop spans 15 amino acids. The CDR3 sequence: CASNPGDSPSYEQYF. The CDR3 DNA reads as TGTGCCAGCAACCCCGGGGACAGCCCCTCCTACGAGCAGTACTTC.

J is TRBJ2-1 and V is TRBV7-9, with 8 bases lining up with TRBD2. The CDR3 sequence is 16 residues long. After removal of 5 bases from V and 8 bases from J, the junction contained 14 bases not matched to a gene. Germline V lookup: CDR1 SEHNR, CDR2 FQNEAQ (reference sequence). The CDR3 DNA is TGTGCCAGCAGCGCCCGGACTAGCTCAAACGTCGATGAGCAGTTCTTC. This codes for CASSARTSSNVDEQFF.

The rearrangement links TRBV9 to TRBJ2-7; 10 bases line up with TRBD2. The CDR3 covers 14 residues. The V gene end was trimmed by 0 bases and the J gene end by 7 bases; junction bases not matched to a gene: 4. Germline CDR1 is SGDLS and CDR2 is YYNGEE. This CDR3 reads CASSVEGTSAEQYF. The CDR3 bases are TGTGCCAGCAGCGTAGAAGGGACTAGCGCTGAGCAGTACTTC.